A selection of T cell receptor beta chains follows, all from one sample in a study of T-cell memory formation after mild COVID-19. MiXCR, run by TCRdb on the 5' RACE reads, gives a single entry per CDR3 protein. The table includes about 110,000 distinct CDR3 sequences, around 17% detected once. The specimen was PBMCs or a T cell subset sorted from them (not recorded which). The receptors derive from a man between 18 and 29 years old who had mild COVID-19 (a few samples of this study predate the infection). Cell type and time point are not known. Both conserved end residues are part of each CDR3. A D gene is named only where the DNA matches it firmly. Clone size is given for some rows only: seen once, a few or many times, or a class if the clone is expanded.

d_gene: -; abundance: few; j_gene: TRBJ1-6; v_gene: TRBV7-8; CDR3nt: TGTGCCAGCAGCCGGAGTGGGGATTCACCCCTCCACTTT; CDR3aa: CASSRSGDSPLHF
d_gene: -; abundance: few; j_gene: TRBJ1-4; v_gene: TRBV6-2/TRBV6-3; CDR3nt: TGTGCCAGCAGTTACTCTATCGGAGATAATGAAAAACTGTTTTTT; CDR3aa: CASSYSIGDNEKLFF
d_gene: -; abundance: few; j_gene: TRBJ2-7; v_gene: TRBV29-1; CDR3nt: TGCAGCGTTGCCGATCGTAAGGGGTTCGGATACGAGCAGTACTTC; CDR3aa: CSVADRKGFGYEQYF
d_gene: -; abundance: -; j_gene: TRBJ1-2; v_gene: TRBV7-9; CDR3nt: TGTGCCAGCAGCTTTTTTCCGGGGTACTATGGCTACACCTTC; CDR3aa: CASSFFPGYYGYTF
d_gene: -; abundance: -; j_gene: TRBJ1-3; v_gene: TRBV10-1; CDR3nt: TGCGCCAGCAGTGGTGGCTCTGGAAACACCATATATTTT; CDR3aa: CASSGGSGNTIYF
d_gene: -; abundance: many; j_gene: TRBJ2-3; v_gene: TRBV20-1; CDR3nt: TGCAGTGCTAGACTCCCAGGGACAGATACGCAGTATTTT; CDR3aa: CSARLPGTDTQYF
d_gene: -; abundance: few; j_gene: TRBJ1-1; v_gene: TRBV12-3/TRBV12-4; CDR3nt: TGTGCCAGCAGTTTGACTGAAGCTTTCTTT; CDR3aa: CASSLTEAFF
d_gene: -; abundance: -; j_gene: TRBJ2-2; v_gene: TRBV24-1; CDR3nt: TGTGCCACCAGTGATGCCAGGGTAAACACCGGGGAGCTGTTTTTT; CDR3aa: CATSDARVNTGELFF
d_gene: -; abundance: -; j_gene: TRBJ1-4; v_gene: TRBV24-1; CDR3nt: TGTGCCACCAGTGGCGGCTCAAATGAAAAACTGTTTTTT; CDR3aa: CATSGGSNEKLFF
d_gene: -; abundance: few; j_gene: TRBJ1-5; v_gene: TRBV20-1; CDR3nt: TGCAGTGCCACCCGACCGGGACAGCCCCAGCATTTT; CDR3aa: CSATRPGQPQHF
d_gene: -; abundance: -; j_gene: TRBJ2-5; v_gene: TRBV5-1; CDR3nt: TGCGCCAGCGCTGTACAAGAGACCCAGTACTTC; CDR3aa: CASAVQETQYF
d_gene: -; abundance: many; j_gene: TRBJ2-2; v_gene: TRBV27; CDR3nt: TGTGCCAGCAGTTTGAGAGGGATCGGGGAGCTGTTTTTT; CDR3aa: CASSLRGIGELFF
d_gene: -; abundance: -; j_gene: TRBJ1-6; v_gene: TRBV5-1; CDR3nt: TGCGCCAGCAAGACATGGGCCTTCAATTCACCCCTCCACTTT; CDR3aa: CASKTWAFNSPLHF
d_gene: -; abundance: -; j_gene: TRBJ1-6; v_gene: TRBV6-5; CDR3nt: TGTGCCAGCAGAGGGGTACAGGGCAAGGATTCACCCCTCCACTTT; CDR3aa: CASRGVQGKDSPLHF
d_gene: TRBD1; abundance: few; j_gene: TRBJ1-3; v_gene: TRBV5-1; CDR3nt: TGCGCCAGCAGCTTGGTAGGACAGGGCTTTGGAAACACCATATATTTT; CDR3aa: CASSLVGQGFGNTIYF
d_gene: -; abundance: few; j_gene: TRBJ2-5; v_gene: TRBV18; CDR3nt: TGTGCCAGCTCACTCATGGCGAGGGGCGAGACCCAGTACTTC; CDR3aa: CASSLMARGETQYF
d_gene: -; abundance: many; j_gene: TRBJ2-3; v_gene: TRBV18; CDR3nt: TGTGCCAGCTCACCCCCACGGGGCGGAGCAGATACGCAGTATTTT; CDR3aa: CASSPPRGGADTQYF
d_gene: -; abundance: few; j_gene: TRBJ2-3; v_gene: TRBV3-1; CDR3nt: TGTGCCAGCAGCCACGGTCTGGCGGCAACGCAGTATTTT; CDR3aa: CASSHGLAATQYF
d_gene: -; abundance: -; j_gene: TRBJ2-7; v_gene: TRBV4-1; CDR3nt: TGCGCCAGCAGCCAAGATAGCCCACGGGCCTACGAGCAGTACTTC; CDR3aa: CASSQDSPRAYEQYF
d_gene: -; abundance: -; j_gene: TRBJ2-2; v_gene: TRBV9; CDR3nt: TGTGCCAGCAGCGTAGAGAGCATTGGGTTCGGGGAGCTGTTTTTT; CDR3aa: CASSVESIGFGELFF
d_gene: TRBD2; abundance: -; j_gene: TRBJ2-5; v_gene: TRBV7-2; CDR3nt: TGTGCCAGCAGCTACCAGGGTGTAGCGGGGGGAGAGACCCAGTACTTC; CDR3aa: CASSYQGVAGGETQYF
d_gene: -; abundance: -; j_gene: TRBJ1-1; v_gene: TRBV12-3/TRBV12-4; CDR3nt: TGTGCCAGCAGGAACAGGGCCCGAGCTTTCTTT; CDR3aa: CASRNRARAFF
d_gene: -; abundance: -; j_gene: TRBJ2-2; v_gene: TRBV2; CDR3nt: TGTGCCAGCTCACGGACAGTGGAGACCGGGGAGCTGTTTTTT; CDR3aa: CASSRTVETGELFF
d_gene: TRBD1; abundance: -; j_gene: TRBJ2-2; v_gene: TRBV28; CDR3nt: TGTGCCGGACGGACAGGGAACACCGGGGAGCTGTTTTTT; CDR3aa: CAGRTGNTGELFF
d_gene: -; abundance: -; j_gene: TRBJ1-2; v_gene: TRBV18; CDR3nt: TGTGCCAGCTCACCGGTTGAGAAGGGCTACACCTTC; CDR3aa: CASSPVEKGYTF
d_gene: TRBD2; abundance: few; j_gene: TRBJ2-1; v_gene: TRBV24-1; CDR3nt: TGTGCCACCAGTGATTTCACCCTAGCGGGGGGGCAAGATGAGCAGTTCTTC; CDR3aa: CATSDFTLAGGQDEQFF
d_gene: TRBD1; abundance: many; j_gene: TRBJ2-3; v_gene: TRBV5-6; CDR3nt: TGTGCCAGCAAAAGGACAGGGGCCACAGATACGCAGTATTTT; CDR3aa: CASKRTGATDTQYF
d_gene: TRBD2; abundance: -; j_gene: TRBJ2-7; v_gene: TRBV11-2; CDR3nt: TGTGCCAGCAGTTCATATAGCGGGGGAATCTACGAGCAGTACTTC; CDR3aa: CASSSYSGGIYEQYF
d_gene: -; abundance: -; j_gene: TRBJ1-5; v_gene: TRBV12-3/TRBV12-4; CDR3nt: TGTGCCAGCACCCCGAGGAGCAATCAGCCCCAGCATTTT; CDR3aa: CASTPRSNQPQHF
d_gene: TRBD1; abundance: -; j_gene: TRBJ1-1; v_gene: TRBV5-8; CDR3nt: TGTGCCAGCAGCCCGGGAGGGGGCAGCACTGAAGCTTTCTTT; CDR3aa: CASSPGGGSTEAFF
d_gene: -; abundance: -; j_gene: TRBJ2-2; v_gene: TRBV5-1; CDR3nt: TGCGCCAGCAGCGCAGGACAGCCCACCGGGGAGCTGTTTTTT; CDR3aa: CASSAGQPTGELFF
d_gene: TRBD2; abundance: few; j_gene: TRBJ2-5; v_gene: TRBV7-2; CDR3nt: TGTGCCAGCAGCCAGACTAGCGGGGGGCAAGAGACCCAGTACTTC; CDR3aa: CASSQTSGGQETQYF
d_gene: -; abundance: -; j_gene: TRBJ2-5; v_gene: TRBV5-1; CDR3nt: TGCGCCAGCAGCTTGGCTCAGGAGACCCAGTACTTC; CDR3aa: CASSLAQETQYF
d_gene: -; abundance: few; j_gene: TRBJ2-2; v_gene: TRBV6-2/TRBV6-3; CDR3nt: TGTGCCAGCAGTTACGGCGCAGGGAACACCGGGGAGCTGGTTTTT; CDR3aa: CASSYGAGNTGELVF
d_gene: -; abundance: many; j_gene: TRBJ2-1; v_gene: TRBV6-5; CDR3nt: TGTGCCAGCAACAAACCCGGCAGGGGCTCTTACAATGAGCAGTTCTTC; CDR3aa: CASNKPGRGSYNEQFF
d_gene: -; abundance: few; j_gene: TRBJ1-1; v_gene: TRBV20-1; CDR3nt: TGCAGTGCTAGAAAGTTAGGCGCTGAAGCTTTCTTT; CDR3aa: CSARKLGAEAFF
d_gene: TRBD1; abundance: -; j_gene: TRBJ2-5; v_gene: TRBV5-1; CDR3nt: TGCGCCAGCAGCTTGGACAGGGGTCTCCAAGAGACCCAGTACTTC; CDR3aa: CASSLDRGLQETQYF
d_gene: -; abundance: few; j_gene: TRBJ2-3; v_gene: TRBV6-2/TRBV6-3; CDR3nt: TGTGCCAGCAGCGAATGGGGCACAGATACGCAGTATTTT; CDR3aa: CASSEWGTDTQYF
d_gene: -; abundance: -; j_gene: TRBJ2-5; v_gene: TRBV7-2; CDR3nt: TGTGCCAGCAGCTTAGAGGTACTCCAGCCCCAGTACTTC; CDR3aa: CASSLEVLQPQYF